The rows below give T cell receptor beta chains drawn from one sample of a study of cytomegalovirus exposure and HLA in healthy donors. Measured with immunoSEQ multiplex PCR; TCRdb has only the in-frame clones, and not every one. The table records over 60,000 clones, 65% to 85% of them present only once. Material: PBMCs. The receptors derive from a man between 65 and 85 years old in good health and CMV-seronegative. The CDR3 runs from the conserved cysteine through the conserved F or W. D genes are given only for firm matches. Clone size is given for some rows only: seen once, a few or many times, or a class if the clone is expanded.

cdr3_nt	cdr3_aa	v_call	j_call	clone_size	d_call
TGTGCCAGCAGCCACAGGACTAGCAACTACAATGAGCAGTTCTTC	CASSHRTSNYNEQFF	TRBV5-6	TRBJ2-1	once	TRBD2
TGTGCCAGCAGCATACAGGGAAAGTCCTATGGCTACACCTTC	CASSIQGKSYGYTF	TRBV28	TRBJ1-2	-	-
TGTGCCACCAGAGCGGGAGGGCCTAGCGATGAGCAGTTCTTC	CATRAGGPSDEQFF	TRBV15	TRBJ2-1	-	TRBD2
TGTGCCTGGAGTGCCCAGTCTATGAGGTCGACCCTCCACTTT	CAWSAQSMRSTLHF	TRBV30	TRBJ1-6	-	-
TGTGCCAGCAGTGAAGGAGTTAGCGGGGGCCAAGAGACCCAGTACTTC	CASSEGVSGGQETQYF	TRBV6-1	TRBJ2-5	many	TRBD2
TGCAGCGTTCGAAGGCAGGATGCAACTAATGAAAAACTGTTTTTT	CSVRRQDATNEKLFF	TRBV29-1	TRBJ1-4	few	-
TGTGCCAGCGGGACCGGGACTAGCGGGAGAGGGGAGCAGTTCTTC	CASGTGTSGRGEQFF	TRBV6-1	TRBJ2-1	few	TRBD2
TGTGCCAGCAGTTGGGATTGGACATCTCGGTCACCCCTCCACTTT	CASSWDWTSRSPLHF	TRBV6-4	TRBJ1-6	-	-
TGTGCCAGCAGCTCGACCCGGGCAGGGGTAGTAGAAGCTTTCTTT	CASSSTRAGVVEAFF	TRBV7-2	TRBJ1-1	-	-
TGCAGCGTTTTCAACTCTGGGGCCAACGTCCTGACTTTC	CSVFNSGANVLTF	TRBV29-1	TRBJ2-6	-	-
TGTGCCAGCAGCCTACATCAGACAGGGGACGCCTCTAATCCCTACGAGCAGTACTTC	CASSLHQTGDASNPYEQYF	TRBV14	TRBJ2-7	-	TRBD1
TGTGCCAGCTCACCATTCGGCGGGGGAGGGACCTACGAGCAGTACTTC	CASSPFGGGGTYEQYF	TRBV18	TRBJ2-7	-	TRBD2
TGTGCCAGTGGCCTCCCCGGGAGCTCCTACAATGAGCAGTTCTTC	CASGLPGSSYNEQFF	TRBV19	TRBJ2-1	-	-
TGTGCCAGCAGTCGGACAGGGGGCGGGGGCTACACCTTC	CASSRTGGGGYTF	TRBV28	TRBJ1-2	-	TRBD1
TGTGCCAGCAGTGTCACAGGGACGGGCACCGGGGAGCTGTTTTTT	CASSVTGTGTGELFF	TRBV6-1	TRBJ2-2	-	-
TGCGCCAGCAGTCAAGGACTAGCAGGCGAGCAGTTCTTC	CASSQGLAGEQFF	TRBV10-1	TRBJ2-1	-	TRBD2
TGTGCCAGCTCGCCCCCCGCCAGGAATGAGCAGTTCTTC	CASSPPARNEQFF	TRBV18	TRBJ2-1	-	-
TGCAGCGCCCTACTACCGTACCCGAACACCGGGGAGCTGTTTTTT	CSALLPYPNTGELFF	TRBV29-1	TRBJ2-2	-	-
TGTGCCAGCTCGAAGGACAGTATGTCAGGGGCCAACGTCCTGACTTTC	CASSKDSMSGANVLTF	TRBV18	TRBJ2-6	-	-
TGTGCCAGCAGTTTAGGGGCGGCGTCCTACAATGAGCAGTTCTTC	CASSLGAASYNEQFF	TRBV27	TRBJ2-1	-	-
TGTGCCAGCAGTTCCCCCGGGACAGGGATCAATGAGCAGTTCTTC	CASSSPGTGINEQFF	TRBV6-5	TRBJ2-1	-	TRBD1
TGCGCCAGCAGCCAAGATCCTCTTAGCGGGGCGAACCCCTACGAGCAGTACTTC	CASSQDPLSGANPYEQYF	TRBV4-3	TRBJ2-7	-	TRBD2
TGTGCCAGCAGCCCTCAGACTACTGGAAACACCATATATTTT	CASSPQTTGNTIYF	TRBV28	TRBJ1-3	-	-
TGTGCCAGCAGCCAGGATCAGGCGGAAAAACTGTTTTTT	CASSQDQAEKLFF	TRBV7-6	TRBJ1-4	-	-
TGTGCCAGCAGCAGGGGTGAAAAACTGTTTTTT	CASSRGEKLFF	TRBV28	TRBJ1-4	-	-
TGTGCCAGCAGTGAAGGCGCAGGGGTGGGGGAGACCCAGTACTTC	CASSEGAGVGETQYF	TRBV6-1	TRBJ2-5	-	-
TGTGCCAGCAGCTTCGGGGGGACCGAGAGAGGGACCCAGTACTTC	CASSFGGTERGTQYF	TRBV7-2	TRBJ2-5	-	TRBD2
TGTGCCAGCAGCGCCTTGGGTAGCGGGAGTTACTTC	CASSALGSGSYF	TRBV11-2	TRBJ2-7	-	TRBD2
TGTGCCAGCAGCTTGGGTCTACGCGAGCAGTACTTC	CASSLGLREQYF	TRBV5-5	TRBJ2-7	-	-
TGCGCCAGCAGCCGAGAGACAGGGAGCGTATATGGCTACACCTTC	CASSRETGSVYGYTF	TRBV4-3	TRBJ1-2	-	TRBD1
TGCGCCAGCAGCGGCGGGGACAGGGGGCAGTACGAGCAGTACTTC	CASSGGDRGQYEQYF	TRBV10-2	TRBJ2-7	-	TRBD1
TGCGCCAGCAGCCAAGCTGAATTCAGGGTCTCTGGAAACACCATATATTTT	CASSQAEFRVSGNTIYF	TRBV4-3	TRBJ1-3	-	-
TGTGCCAGCAGCTCCGGCGGGGGCGGTTCCTATTCCTACGAGCAGTACTTC	CASSSGGGGSYSYEQYF	TRBV7-6	TRBJ2-7	few	-
TGTGCCAGCAGTCACGAGACTAGTTCTTCTTACGAGCAGTACTTC	CASSHETSSSYEQYF	TRBV6-5	TRBJ2-7	-	-
TGTGCCAGCTCACCGACGGGACAGAACACTGAAGCTTTCTTT	CASSPTGQNTEAFF	TRBV18	TRBJ1-1	-	-
TGTGCCAGCAGCTTGTCGGCAGGGGCGAACACCGGGGAGCTGTTTTTT	CASSLSAGANTGELFF	TRBV5-4	TRBJ2-2	-	-
TGTGCCAGTAGTATTCCGGCTAGCGGTTTTAGCCCCTACAATGAGCAGTTCTTC	CASSIPASGFSPYNEQFF	TRBV19	TRBJ2-1	-	TRBD2
TGTGCCAGCAGTGAAGGGAGACAGTTACAATACGAGCAGTACTTC	CASSEGRQLQYEQYF	TRBV6-1	TRBJ2-7	few	-
TGTGCCAGCAGGGACCCGGGACACCATGGCTACACCTTC	CASRDPGHHGYTF	TRBV28	TRBJ1-2	-	-
TGTGCCAGCAGTGATAGGGGTGCCGGGGAGCTGTTTTTT	CASSDRGAGELFF	TRBV6-5	TRBJ2-2	-	-
TGTGCCAGCAGCCCGACAGGGGACCAGCCCCAGCATTTT	CASSPTGDQPQHF	TRBV7-9	TRBJ1-5	-	TRBD1
TGTGCCAGCAGTTTAAGGACAGGCCCGATATACGAGCAGTACTTC	CASSLRTGPIYEQYF	TRBV27	TRBJ2-7	-	TRBD1
TGTGCCAGCAGCTTAGAGGCAGGGGTGAGAACCTTC	CASSLEAGVRTF	TRBV7-2	TRBJ1-2	-	-
TGTGCCAGTAGTAAAGGGGGAGACTCTGGAAACACCATATATTTT	CASSKGGDSGNTIYF	TRBV19	TRBJ1-3	-	-
TGTGCCAGCAGTGTCTTCGCCACAGGGGGCCAAGAGACCCAGTACTTC	CASSVFATGGQETQYF	TRBV6-1	TRBJ2-5	-	TRBD1
TGTGCCTGGAGTGTTAGGACAGCCTATGAAAAACTGTTTTTT	CAWSVRTAYEKLFF	TRBV30	TRBJ1-4	-	-
TGTGCCAGCAGACCGACAGGGGCTCGGGATGAAAAACTGTTTTTT	CASRPTGARDEKLFF	TRBV6-5	TRBJ1-4	-	TRBD1
TGTGCCAGCAGCTTGGGGACTCGCGAGCAGTACTTC	CASSLGTREQYF	TRBV5-6	TRBJ2-7	-	-
TGTGCCAGCAGTTCAGGACAGCCCCGCGAGCAGTACTTC	CASSSGQPREQYF	TRBV28	TRBJ2-7	-	-
TGCGTCAGCAGCCAAGGAGACAGGGTTGGCAATCAGCCCCAGCATTTT	CVSSQGDRVGNQPQHF	TRBV4-1	TRBJ1-5	-	TRBD1
TGTGCCAGCAGCTTAGGGACGGCTGTCAGCGGGGGGGCCCGTGAGCAGTTCTTC	CASSLGTAVSGGAREQFF	TRBV7-2	TRBJ2-1	-	TRBD2